This entry lists 31 T cell receptor delta chains sequenced from one sample in a study of Vδ1+ human thymocytes. General observations from the study: In the thymus, TRG and TRD repertoires looked highly polyclonal with Gaussian CDR3 lengths.

Sequences come from RNA converted to cDNA by reverse transcription. Multiplex PCR used pooled V-gene forward primers and a constant-region reverse primer to amplify CDR3s. With CATT, TCRdb re-called clones from the multiplex PCR reads. The sample records tens of thousands of delta-chain clones, approximately 30% being singletons. Their target antigens are unknown. Sequenced sample: Vdelta1+ gamma-delta thymocytes from the thymus. Subset noted: FACS-sorted CD3+ TCRalphabeta- TCRVdelta1+ TCRVdelta2- thymocytes. Source of these receptors: a boy younger than two who had congenital heart surgery.

In this sample, this clone turned up a few times. The genes are TRDV1 and TRDJ1; the match to TRDD2 covers 7 bases. V was clipped by 9 bases and J by 0 bases; unmatched bases: 4. This CDR3 is 13 amino acids long. Looked up from germline, CDR1 is TSWWSYY and CDR2 is QGS. CDR3 loop: CALFLKYTDKLIF. CDR3 coding DNA: TGTGCTCTCTTCCTAAAGTACACCGATAAACTCATCTTT.

This clone occurred a few times. The rearrangement joins TRDV1 to TRDJ1; D is ambiguous. V lost 5 bases and J 3 bases, leaving 13 bases between the germline ends. CDR3 length: 14 residues. Germline CDR1 reads TSWWSYY; CDR2 reads QGS. CDR3 residues: CALGTMLHADKLIF. The CDR3 DNA is TGTGCTCTTGGGACGATGCTTCATGCCGATAAACTCATCTTT.

This clone has a handful of counts. J is TRDJ1 and V is TRDV1; 11 nucleotides agree with TRDD3. Trimming removed 9 bases from V and 0 bases from J; junction bases left unmatched: 12. The germline gives CDR1 TSWWSYY, CDR2 QGS. CDR3 length: 17 amino acids. CDR3 DNA sequence: TGTGCTCTGACGAGGCCTGGGGGATACACGTACACCGATAAACTCATCTTT. This encodes CALTRPGGYTYTDKLIF.

The genes are TRDV1 and TRDJ1, with D possibly matching TRDD3 (10 bases). The germline gives CDR1 TSWWSYY, CDR2 QGS. The CDR3 contains 19 residues. The V end was cut by 1 base, the J end by 10 bases, with 31 bases between. Here the CDR3 DNA reads TGTGCTCTTGGGGAACCCCCCCCTTCCTACGGCTGGGGGATAAAGGGACTCATCTTT. This codes for CALGEPPPSYGWGIKGLIF.

The sample holds a few counts of this clone. One end of the junction does not line up with germline, which may come from a read error. The chain joins TRDV1 to TRDJ1; 8 bases are shared with TRDD3. Germline CDR1 is TSWWSYY and CDR2 is QGS. CDR3 length: 21 residues. The CDR3 protein is CALGERLYLPGDKLRTDELIF. CDR3 nucleotides: TGTGCTCTTGGGGAACGACTTTACCTCCCGGGGGATAAATTGCGCACCGATGAACTCATCTTT.

This clone is labeled medium-sized. V usage is TRDV1 and J usage is TRDJ1; no clear D. Germline lookup yields CDR1 TSWWSYY and CDR2 QGS. This CDR3 is 14 amino acids long. The germline V and J ends were trimmed by 0 bases and 10 bases, with 15 bases remaining between them. This CDR3 reads CALGELKHQRGLIF. CDR3 nucleotide sequence: TGTGCTCTTGGGGAACTAAAACACCAACGGGGACTCATCTTT.

J is TRDJ2 and V is TRDV1; TRDD3 matches at 11 bases. Unmatched junction bases numbered 22, after V lost 0 bases and J lost 7 bases. Germline CDR1 is TSWWSYY and CDR2 is QGS. The CDR3 extends over 22 amino acids. Written as DNA, the CDR3 is TGTGCTCTTGGGGAACTTGAGAGTCCTCCGCGGATACTGGGGGATATCGGAGCACAACTCTTCTTT. As protein: CALGELESPPRILGDIGAQLFF.

In the case of this clone: Other DNA sequences in this sample translate to the same CDR3. The chain couples TRDV1 to TRDJ1, with TRDD2 matching over 9 bases. The CDR3 covers 22 residues. Trimming cost V 2 bases and J 0 bases; bases outside gene matches: 22. Germline CDR1 TSWWSYY, CDR2 QGS. The CDR3 spells CALGEWGLPTINGTPYTDKLIF. The CDR3 nucleotides read TGTGCTCTTGGGGAATGGGGCCTTCCTACGATCAACGGGACCCCATACACCGATAAACTCATCTTT.

About this clone: The same CDR3 arises from other DNA sequences in this sample as well. J is TRDJ1 and V is TRDV1; D remains unclear. The V gene's germline CDR1 is TSWWSYY and CDR2 QGS. Between the trimmed V and J ends, which lost 4 bases and 0 bases, there was a span of 15 bases. This CDR3 has 16 residues. The CDR3, as DNA: TGTGCTCTTGGGGTACTCCTTACGTCTTACACCGATAAACTCATCTTT. Protein: CALGVLLTSYTDKLIF.

This clone was picked up a small number of times. Different DNA sequences within this sample yield the same CDR3. The chain carries TRDV1 and TRDJ1, with D perhaps TRDD2 (5 bases). Germline V CDR1 and CDR2: TSWWSYY, QGS. The CDR3 extends over 23 amino acids. Trimming stripped 4 bases from V and 0 bases from J, with 36 bases between. As DNA, the CDR3 is TGTGCTCTTGGGGGACCTCTTCCCCACCTCCTCCATGAATCCGGCAAGTACACCGATAAACTCATCTTT. Encoded protein: CALGGPLPHLLHESGKYTDKLIF.

This clone was seen just once. This may be a read error: a much more frequent sequence differs by one nucleotide. V gene TRDV2 combines with J gene TRDJ3; 9 positions agree with TRDD3. The CDR3 totals 24 residues. V lost 5 bases, J lost 2 bases, and 27 bases stayed unmatched. Germline-derived CDR1 and CDR2 are GEAIGNYY and EKD. This CDR3 is CACGRKSYSGIRSLSPWDTRQMFF. CDR3 DNA sequence: TGTGCCTGTGGCCGGAAGTCTTATTCGGGGATACGCTCCCTGAGCCCCTGGGACACCCGACAGATGTTTTTC.

This clone was detected once. The rearrangement links TRDV1 to TRDJ1; TRDD3 might be the D (6 bases). Germline values: CDR1 TSWWSYY, CDR2 QGS. V dropped 4 bases and J dropped 3 bases, with 39 bases sitting between them. This CDR3 region has 23 residues. This chain's CDR3 is CALGATGVPPVLGSRRMSDKLIF. Written as DNA, the CDR3 is TGTGCTCTTGGGGCCACCGGGGTTCCTCCGGTCCTGGGGTCCCGGCGAATGTCCGATAAACTCATCTTT.

The chain links TRDV1 to TRDJ1, with TRDD3 identical over 10 bases. The V and J ends lost 1 base and 0 bases, in that order; junction bases with no gene match: 17. CDR1 and CDR2 (germline): TSWWSYY, QGS. The CDR3 runs to 21 residues. CDR3 bases: TGTGCTCTTGGGGAACCTCACCCATACTGGGGGATTATACCGTACACCGATAAACTCATCTTT. Translating it yields CALGEPHPYWGIIPYTDKLIF.

As concerns this clone: Other DNA sequences of this sample code for an identical CDR3. The J gene is TRDJ1, the V gene TRDV1, with 7 bases matching TRDD3. This CDR3 is 15 amino acids long. V was pared by 4 bases and J by 5 bases, with 10 bases of the junction left unmatched. CDR1 is TSWWSYY and CDR2 is QGS in the germline V gene. The CDR3 spells CALGVLGVTTDKLIF. In nucleotides, the CDR3 is TGTGCTCTTGGGGTGCTGGGGGTCACAACGGATAAACTCATCTTT.

This clone has just a few counts. The junction and the germline gene differ at one end; a read error may be behind it. At the DNA level, this CDR3 is encoded by other sequences in the same sample as well. The gene calls are TRDV1 and TRDJ1, with D possibly matching TRDD3 (6 bases). CDR3 length: 22 amino acids. Germline V gene sequence: CDR1 TSWWSYY, CDR2 QGS. The DNA for the CDR3 is TGTGCCCTTGGGGAACATACGGTCTTCCCAATTGGGGGGACCACGTACACCGATAAACTCATCTTT. This gives the protein CALGEHTVFPIGGTTYTDKLIF.

This chain joins TRDV1 and TRDJ1; TRDD3 matches at 13 bases. Trimming took 2 bases from V and 1 from J; bases not matched to a gene: 25. The germline V gene encodes CDR1 TSWWSYY and CDR2 QGS. The CDR3 covers 24 residues. The CDR3 nucleotides are TGTGCTCTTGGGGAATTTTTTCCTACCCAATTACTGGGGGATACGCGAACGGGCACCGATAAACTCATCTTT. Translating gives CALGEFFPTQLLGDTRTGTDKLIF.

This clone is labeled as medium-sized. Within the sample, other DNA sequences also encode this same CDR3. The chain has TRDV1 and TRDJ1, with D possibly matching TRDD3 (5 bases). The CDR3 has 17 residues. The germline V and J ends were trimmed by 5 bases and 2 bases, with 21 bases remaining between them. CDR1 TSWWSYY and CDR2 QGS come from the germline V gene. CDR3 in amino acids: CALGLPPGGYPTDKLIF. In DNA form, the CDR3 reads TGTGCTCTTGGGCTCCCTCCCGGGGGGTATCCTACCGATAAACTCATCTTT.

This clone has a handful of counts. The chain recombines TRDV1 with TRDJ1; TRDD3 agrees at 9 bases. V dropped 1 base and J dropped 2; count of bases not matched to a gene: 11. CDR1 is TSWWSYY and CDR2 is QGS in the germline V gene. The CDR3 has 18 residues. The chain's CDR3 is CALGERLSPLGDTDKLIF. Written as DNA, the CDR3 is TGTGCTCTTGGGGAACGGCTCTCCCCCCTGGGGGATACCGATAAACTCATCTTT.

This clone was recorded a few times. This chain connects TRDV1 to TRDJ1; D perhaps matches TRDD3 (5 bases). There are 18 residues in the CDR3. Per germline, CDR1 TSWWSYY and CDR2 QGS. V lost 4 bases to trimming and J lost 0 bases, with 21 bases between them. CDR3 DNA: TGTGCTCTTGGGGTCGCCGGCCAGGGAGGGGGCCACACCGATAAACTCATCTTT. Amino acid sequence: CALGVAGQGGGHTDKLIF.

The chain joins TRDV1 to TRDJ1, with TRDD3 identical over 12 bases. V trimming: 1 base; J trimming: 0 bases; junction bases outside the gene matches: 12. The CDR3 is 20 residues long. Germline V CDR1 and CDR2: TSWWSYY, QGS. The CDR3 reads CALGEPSTGGYPSYTDKLIF. As DNA, the CDR3 is TGTGCTCTTGGGGAACCTAGTACTGGGGGATACCCTTCTTACACCGATAAACTCATCTTT.

This clone was seen only a few times. This chain connects TRDV1 to TRDJ1, with D perhaps TRDD2 (8 bases). V was clipped by 5 bases and J by 3 bases, with 37 bases between them. This CDR3 comprises 22 residues. The germline gives CDR1 TSWWSYY, CDR2 QGS. The CDR3 loop reads CALGYLAFLSIEGDVVADKLIF. As DNA, the CDR3 is TGTGCTCTTGGGTACCTGGCCTTCCTATCTATTGAGGGGGATGTTGTCGCCGATAAACTCATCTTT.

This clone was seen only a few times. This may arise from a read error, as a much more abundant clone is one base away. V usage is TRDV1 and J usage is TRDJ1; no reliable D call. Germline V gene data show CDR1 as TSWWSYY and CDR2 as QGS. The CDR3 consists of 14 residues. Trimming took 4 bases from V and 9 from J, leaving 18 bases between them. CDR3 residues: CALGGRIPLRQLIF. The CDR3 DNA sequence: TGTGCTCTTGGGGGTCGGATCCCTCTCCGTCAACTCATCTTT.

This chain joins TRDV1 and TRDJ1; TRDD3 is a possible D gene (10 bases). The germline V gene has CDR1 TSWWSYY and CDR2 QGS. The CDR3 has 21 amino acids. Trimming removed 2 bases from V and 2 bases from J, with 30 bases in between. DNA for the CDR3: TGTGCTCTTGGGGAAGATTTGCCTTCCTACTTAACTGGGGGATCGACCGATAAACTCATCTTT. This encodes CALGEDLPSYLTGGSTDKLIF.

A remark on this clone: A far larger clone differs by one base, so this is likely a read error. Other DNA sequences in the sample encode the same CDR3. The chain links TRDV2 to TRDJ3; 7 bases align to TRDD3. With V trimmed by 5 bases and J by 0 bases, 12 bases remained unmatched. Germline V CDR1 and CDR2: GEAIGNYY, EKD. The CDR3 contains 19 residues. CDR3 bases: TGTGCCTGTGCCGGGTATTGGGGGACCCCCTCCTGGGACACCCGACAGATGTTTTTC. It codes for CACAGYWGTPSWDTRQMFF.

V is TRDV1 and J is TRDJ1; 9 bases match TRDD3. The CDR3 contains 20 residues. V was clipped by 2 bases and J by 1 base; unmatched bases: 17. The V gene's germline CDR1 is TSWWSYY and CDR2 QGS. The CDR3: CALGEIPTVVLGDPTDKLIF. CDR3 nucleotide sequence: TGTGCTCTTGGGGAAATTCCTACGGTCGTACTGGGGGACCCCACCGATAAACTCATCTTT.

This clone was seen more than once but under ten times. The V call is TRDV1, the J call TRDJ1; the D gene is possibly TRDD2 (5 bases). V lost 4 bases and J lost 0, with 21 bases in between. The CDR3 length is 18 residues. Germline CDR1 and CDR2: TSWWSYY and QGS. As DNA, the CDR3 is TGTGCTCTTGGGGCCCGCTTCCCTGTCGATGCGTACACCGATAAACTCATCTTT. This codes for CALGARFPVDAYTDKLIF.

V gene TRDV1 combines with J gene TRDJ1; D call uncertain. The CDR3 has 21 residues. Germline V gene sequence: CDR1 TSWWSYY, CDR2 QGS. Deletions cut 7 bases from V and 1 base from J, with 34 bases between. As DNA, the CDR3 is TGTGCTCTTGCATTCCCCCAAAGGTTTCTACTTTTGCAAATGGGCACCGATAAACTCATCTTT. Translation gives CALAFPQRFLLLQMGTDKLIF.

This rearrangement joins TRDV1 to TRDJ1; D possibly corresponds to TRDD2 (8 bases). Trimming pared 2 bases from V and 3 bases from J, leaving 25 bases between. CDR1 and CDR2 from the germline V gene are TSWWSYY and QGS. CDR3 size: 19 residues. Written as DNA, the CDR3 is TGTGCTCTTGGGGAAAGCACTTCCTACGGGAGGCTGGGGGCCGATAAACTCATCTTT. Its protein is CALGESTSYGRLGADKLIF.

The sample holds a few counts of this clone. The genes are TRDV1 and TRDJ1; 9 bases match TRDD3. This CDR3 comprises 24 residues. V shed 0 bases, J shed 0 bases, and the junction held 26 bases outside the gene matches. CDR1 and CDR2 (germline): TSWWSYY, QGS. The CDR3 protein is CALGELILTPTVGGYRRDTDKLIF. In DNA, the CDR3 is TGTGCTCTTGGGGAACTAATCCTTACTCCTACTGTGGGGGGATACCGTCGTGACACCGATAAACTCATCTTT.

This clone was counted a few times. The chain couples TRDV1 to TRDJ1, with 10 bases fitting TRDD3. This CDR3 contains 17 residues. The junction had 11 bases not matched to a gene; V was cut back by 4 bases and J by 3 bases. Germline-derived CDR1 and CDR2 are TSWWSYY and QGS. As DNA, the CDR3 is TGTGCTCTTGGGGGAGCGGGGGGGGATACGGAGGCCGATAAACTCATCTTT. Translation gives CALGGAGGDTEADKLIF.

This chain links TRDV1 with TRDJ1; no definite D call. The V end was cut by 2 bases, the J end by 10 bases, with 11 bases between. This CDR3 is built from 12 residues. CDR1 TSWWSYY and CDR2 QGS come from the germline V gene. In DNA, the CDR3 is TGTGCTCTTGGGGAAGTAAAGGGAGGACTCATCTTT. Its protein is CALGEVKGGLIF.